Listed here is a single TCR beta chain. This sample stems from a study of somatic mutations in cytotoxic T cells in rheumatoid arthritis. Profiling relied on immunoSEQ multiplex PCR, and the TCRdb table lists in-frame clones only, not all of them. The sample lists fewer than 20,000 clones, 65% to 70% occurring once. Germline-derived CDR1 and CDR2 are MNHNY and SVGAGI (reference sequence). V gave up 4 bases and J gave up 3 bases, with 10 bases separating them. The CDR3 is made up of 13 amino acids. The rearrangement links TRBV6-6 to TRBJ2-7; D is perhaps TRBD2 (6 bases). The sequence came from an adult with rheumatoid arthritis. The material sequenced was CD8+ T cells sorted from blood. The CDR3 DNA reads TGTGCCAGCAGTTTCGGGACTTTCTACGAGCAGTACTTC. It specifies CASSFGTFYEQYF.